One sample yielded the 18 T cell receptor beta chains listed below, sequenced in a study of T cell changes during pregnancy in multiple sclerosis. Clones were sequenced by immunoSEQ multiplex PCR, and TCRdb holds only the in-frame ones, with some missing. The table lists around 100,000 clones, 90% of them singletons. The input for sequencing was peripheral blood, taken in the second trimester of pregnancy. The receptors shown here come from a female donor in good health, enrolled as a control in a pregnancy study.

The chain uses TRBV6-5 and TRBJ1-3, with 7 bases fitting TRBD1. Germline CDR1 is MNHEY and CDR2 is SVGAGI. Trimming removed 7 bases from V and 0 bases from J; junction bases left unmatched: 3. The CDR3 runs to 14 residues. CDR3 nucleotides: TGTGCCAGCATTCGGGACAGCTCTGGAAACACCATATATTTT. Amino acid sequence: CASIRDSSGNTIYF.

The chain employs TRBV5-1 and TRBJ1-6; possibly TRBD1 for D (6 bases). The CDR3 consists of 15 residues. Germline V gene sequence: CDR1 SGHRS, CDR2 YFSETQ. Trimming removed 4 bases at V and 4 bases at J, with 12 bases between. The CDR3 nucleotides are TGCGCCAGCAGCATCTCGGACAGTTATAATTCACCCCTCCACTTT. This translates into CASSISDSYNSPLHF.

This sequence joins TRBV28 and TRBJ1-2, with TRBD1 matching over 9 bases. This CDR3 comprises 15 residues. Germline assignment: CDR1 MDHEN and CDR2 SYDVKM. Trimming took 5 bases from V and 7 from J; bases not matched to a gene: 11. In DNA, the CDR3 is TGTGCCAGCAGTCAAGGGACAGGGAATTTGGGTGGCTACACCTTC. Its translation: CASSQGTGNLGGYTF.

V gene TRBV30 combines with J gene TRBJ1-1; D gene uncertain. The CDR3 has 14 residues. Germline V gene lookup returns CDR1 GTSNPN and CDR2 SVGIG (reference sequence). V lost 2 bases and J lost 1, with 11 bases in between. This chain's CDR3 is CAWSREAGNTEAFF. CDR3 coding DNA: TGTGCCTGGAGTCGGGAAGCAGGGAACACTGAAGCTTTCTTT.

The chain joins TRBV28 to TRBJ1-2; D is possibly TRBD1 (5 bases). Trimming removed 7 bases at V and 4 bases at J, with 19 bases between. The CDR3 spans 15 residues. Germline assignment: CDR1 MDHEN and CDR2 SYDVKM. CDR3 sequence: CASIPGTAGIYGYTF. As DNA, the CDR3 is TGTGCCAGCATTCCAGGGACGGCGGGAATCTATGGCTACACCTTC.

V and J are TRBV29-1 and TRBJ1-1, with 7 bases identical to TRBD1. Germline V gene sequence: CDR1 SQVTM, CDR2 ANQGSEA. Trimming removed 6 bases from V and 4 bases from J; junction bases left unmatched: 14. CDR3 length: 15 amino acids. CDR3 nucleotide sequence: TGCAGCGTCCGATACAGGGGCCCAAGGGGCACTGAAGCTTTCTTT. It yields the protein CSVRYRGPRGTEAFF.

CDR3: CASSFSGSEETQYF. The CDR3 bases are TGCGCCAGCAGCTTTTCGGGATCCGAAGAGACCCAGTACTTC. This sequence joins TRBV5-1 and TRBJ2-5, with a tentative D call TRBD2 (5 bases). Germline assignment: CDR1 SGHRS and CDR2 YFSETQ. Trimming took 2 bases from V and 3 from J, leaving 11 bases between them. The CDR3 sequence is 14 residues long.

The chain employs TRBV15 and TRBJ2-1; 8 bases agree with TRBD1. CDR3 length: 13 amino acids. Germline V CDR1 and CDR2: LNHNV, YYDKDF (reference sequence). V shed 8 bases, J shed 6 bases, and the junction held 6 bases outside the gene matches. The CDR3 DNA is TGTGCCACCCAGGGGGCTAGCGCCAATGAGCAGTTCTTC. It translates to CATQGASANEQFF. Combining the CDR3 with reference TRBV15 and TRBJ2-1 gives the whole variable domain DAMVIQNPRYQVTQFGKPVTLSCSQTLNHNVMYWYQQKSSQAPKLLFHYYDKDFNNEADTPDNFQSRRPNTSFCFLDIRSPGLGDTAMYLCATQGASANEQFFGPGTRLTVL.

J is TRBJ2-1 and V is TRBV7-2; 9 nucleotides line up with TRBD2. CDR3 size: 17 residues. Trimming at V came to 1 base and at J to 5 bases, leaving 9 bases not matched to a gene. Germline lookup yields CDR1 SGHTA and CDR2 FQGNSA. CDR3 loop: CASSLGGSSGANNEQFF. For the CDR3, the DNA is TGTGCCAGCAGCTTAGGCGGATCTAGCGGGGCAAACAATGAGCAGTTCTTC.

V and J are TRBV19 and TRBJ2-2; weak D call: TRBD2 (6 bases). Germline lookup yields CDR1 LNHDA and CDR2 SQIVND (reference sequence). The germline V and J ends were trimmed by 3 bases and 4 bases, with 15 bases remaining between them. The CDR3 spans 16 residues. The CDR3 DNA follows: TGTGCCAGTAGTATTCGGTCGGCCGGGGGCACCGGGGAGCTGTTTTTT. Translated, it gives CASSIRSAGGTGELFF.

This chain connects TRBV2 to TRBJ1-3, with D tentatively TRBD1 (6 bases). The CDR3 length is 13 residues. Deletions cut 8 bases from V and 0 bases from J, with 8 bases between. In germline, CDR1 is SNHLY, CDR2 FYNNEI. CDR3 protein: CASRTDSGNTIYF. The DNA of the CDR3 is TGTGCCAGCCGGACAGACTCTGGAAACACCATATATTTT.

The chain recombines TRBV27 with TRBJ2-3, with 10 nucleotides matching TRBD2. V was clipped by 7 bases and J by 0 bases; unmatched bases: 4. Germline V lookup: CDR1 MNHEY, CDR2 SMNVEV (reference sequence). The length of the CDR3 is 15 residues. This CDR3 reads CASNLSGGSTDTQYF. The CDR3 DNA reads as TGTGCCAGCAACCTTAGCGGGGGGAGCACAGATACGCAGTATTTT.

The CDR3 DNA reads as TGCGCCAGCAGGACAGATCGGGGGAGTTCACCCCTCCACTTT. This translates into CASRTDRGSSPLHF. The chain is built from TRBV5-1 and TRBJ1-6; D is perhaps TRBD1 (5 bases). The V end lost 5 bases, the J end lost 9 bases, and 15 bases lay between the germline ends. The CDR3 is made up of 14 amino acids. Germline CDR1 SGHRS, CDR2 YFSETQ.

The rearrangement uses TRBV27 and TRBJ2-7, with a tentative D call TRBD1 (6 bases). Germline assignment: CDR1 MNHEY and CDR2 SMNVEV (reference sequence). Deletions cut 2 bases from V and 2 bases from J, with 7 bases between. The CDR3 runs to 13 residues. The DNA of the CDR3 is TGTGCCAGCAGTTTAGGGGGCCCCTACGAGCAGTACTTC. Translating it yields CASSLGGPYEQYF.

V is TRBV5-5 and J is TRBJ1-6; 10 bases match TRBD1. The length of the CDR3 is 17 residues. The germline CDR1 and CDR2 sequences are SGHKS and YYEKEE (reference sequence). J gave up 3 bases and V 4 bases, and 7 bases lay outside the gene matches. Written as DNA, the CDR3 is TGTGCCAGCAGCGGCGGGGACAGGGGAAACTATAATTCACCCCTCCACTTT. Its protein is CASSGGDRGNYNSPLHF.

J is TRBJ2-1 and V is TRBV6-5, with D possibly matching TRBD2 (5 bases). The CDR3 extends over 15 amino acids. Trimming removed 6 bases at V and 5 bases at J, with 17 bases between. Germline V lookup: CDR1 MNHEY, CDR2 SVGAGI. The CDR3 is CASRGVSAGDNEQFF. The CDR3 nucleotides read TGTGCCAGCAGGGGTGTCAGTGCCGGGGACAATGAGCAGTTCTTC.

The chain combines TRBV5-1 with TRBJ2-3; TRBD1 matches at 7 bases. Germline CDR1 reads SGHRS; CDR2 reads YFSETQ. The CDR3 sequence is 15 residues long. The V segment lost 1 base and the J segment 3 bases; nucleotides outside the gene matches: 5. CDR3 nucleotides: TGCGCCAGCAGCTTGTTACAGGGGTTAACAGATACGCAGTATTTT. Translation gives CASSLLQGLTDTQYF.

This clone was picked up one time. The chain carries TRBV19 and TRBJ2-4, with 7 nucleotides matching TRBD1. CDR1 and CDR2 (germline): LNHDA, SQIVND (reference sequence). The CDR3 loop spans 12 amino acids. With 4 bases clipped from V and 14 bases from J, the junction kept 8 bases outside the gene matches. Here the CDR3 reads CASSNLDRSEYF. CDR3 sequence (DNA): TGTGCCAGTAGTAATTTGGACAGGAGCGAGTACTTC. The entire variable domain, with the rest obtained from reference TRBV19 and TRBJ2-4, is as follows: DGGITQSPKYLFRKEGQNVTLSCEQNLNHDAMYWYRQDPGQGLRLIYYSQIVNDFQKGDIAEGYSVSREKKESFPLTVTSAQKNPTAFYLCASSNLDRSEYFGAGTRLSVL.